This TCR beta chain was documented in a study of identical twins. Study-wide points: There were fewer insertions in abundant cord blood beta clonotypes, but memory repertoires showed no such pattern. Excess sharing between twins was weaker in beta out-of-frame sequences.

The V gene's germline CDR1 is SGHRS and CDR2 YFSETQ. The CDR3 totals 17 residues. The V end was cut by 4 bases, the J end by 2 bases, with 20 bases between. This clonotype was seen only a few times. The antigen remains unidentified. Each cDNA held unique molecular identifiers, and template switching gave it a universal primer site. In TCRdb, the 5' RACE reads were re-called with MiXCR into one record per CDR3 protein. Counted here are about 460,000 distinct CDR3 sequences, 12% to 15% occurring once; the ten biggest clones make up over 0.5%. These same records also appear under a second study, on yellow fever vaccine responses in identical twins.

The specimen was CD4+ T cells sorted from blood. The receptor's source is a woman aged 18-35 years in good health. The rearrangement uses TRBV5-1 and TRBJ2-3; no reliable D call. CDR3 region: CASSAPKDPSHTDTQYF. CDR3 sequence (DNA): TGCGCCAGCAGCGCGCCCAAAGACCCGTCCCACACAGATACGCAGTATTTT.